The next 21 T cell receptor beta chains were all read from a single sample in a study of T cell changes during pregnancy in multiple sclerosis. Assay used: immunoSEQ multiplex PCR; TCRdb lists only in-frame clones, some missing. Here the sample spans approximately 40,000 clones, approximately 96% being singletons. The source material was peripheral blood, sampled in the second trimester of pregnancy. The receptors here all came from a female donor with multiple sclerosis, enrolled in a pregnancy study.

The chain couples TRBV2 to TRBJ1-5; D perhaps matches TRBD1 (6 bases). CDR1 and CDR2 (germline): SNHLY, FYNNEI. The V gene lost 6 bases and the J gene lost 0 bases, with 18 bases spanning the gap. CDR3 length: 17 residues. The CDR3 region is CASSPGTRVNSNQPQHF. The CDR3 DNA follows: TGTGCCAGCAGCCCCGGGACACGGGTGAATAGCAATCAGCCCCAGCATTTT.

CDR3 loop: CASSSPGTSTYNEQFF. The CDR3 DNA follows: TGTGCCAGCAGCTCCCCCGGGACTAGTACGTACAATGAGCAGTTCTTC. The V gene is TRBV7-9, the J gene TRBJ2-1, with 8 nucleotides matching TRBD2. V trimming: 4 bases; J trimming: 4 bases; junction bases outside the gene matches: 9. From germline, CDR1 is SEHNR and CDR2 FQNEAQ (reference sequence). CDR3 length: 16 amino acids.

The CDR3 DNA follows: TGCGCCAGCAGCTTGGACTGGGGGAGCGGGGGTCGCACAGATACGCAGTATTTT. Translated, it gives CASSLDWGSGGRTDTQYF. J is TRBJ2-3 and V is TRBV5-1, with 8 nucleotides matching TRBD2. Germline assignment: CDR1 SGHRS and CDR2 YFSETQ. J gave up 1 base and V 0 bases, and 10 bases lay outside the gene matches. This CDR3 has 18 amino acids.

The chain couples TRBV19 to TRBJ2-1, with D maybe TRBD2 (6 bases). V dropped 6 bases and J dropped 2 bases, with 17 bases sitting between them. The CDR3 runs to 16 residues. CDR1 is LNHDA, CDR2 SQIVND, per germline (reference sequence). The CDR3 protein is CASRASAAMTYNEQFF. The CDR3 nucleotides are TGTGCCAGTAGGGCTAGCGCCGCGATGACCTACAATGAGCAGTTCTTC.

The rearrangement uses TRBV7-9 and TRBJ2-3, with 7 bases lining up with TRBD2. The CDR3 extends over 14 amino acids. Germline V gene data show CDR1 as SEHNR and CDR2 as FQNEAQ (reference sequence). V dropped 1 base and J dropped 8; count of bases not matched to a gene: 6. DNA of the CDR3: TGTGCCAGCAGCTTAGAGGGAGGGCCCGGTACGCAGTATTTT. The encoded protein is CASSLEGGPGTQYF. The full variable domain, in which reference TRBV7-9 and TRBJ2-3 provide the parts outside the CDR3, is DTGVSQNPRHKITKRGQNVTFRCDPISEHNRLYWYRQTLGQGPEFLTYFQNEAQLEKSRLLSDRFSAERPKGSFSTLEIQRTEQGDSAMYLCASSLEGGPGTQYFGPGTRLTVL.

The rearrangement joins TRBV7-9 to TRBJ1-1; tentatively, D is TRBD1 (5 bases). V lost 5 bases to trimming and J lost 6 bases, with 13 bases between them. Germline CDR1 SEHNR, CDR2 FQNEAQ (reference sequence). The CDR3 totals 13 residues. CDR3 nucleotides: TGTGCCAGCAGCCCCATCTCGGGGGCTGAAGCTTTCTTT. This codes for CASSPISGAEAFF.

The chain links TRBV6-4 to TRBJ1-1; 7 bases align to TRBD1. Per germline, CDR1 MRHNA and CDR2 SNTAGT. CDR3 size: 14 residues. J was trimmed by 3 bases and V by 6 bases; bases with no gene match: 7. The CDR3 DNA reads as TGTGCCAGCAGGAGACAGGGTCGGGACACTGAAGCTTTCTTT. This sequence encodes CASRRQGRDTEAFF.

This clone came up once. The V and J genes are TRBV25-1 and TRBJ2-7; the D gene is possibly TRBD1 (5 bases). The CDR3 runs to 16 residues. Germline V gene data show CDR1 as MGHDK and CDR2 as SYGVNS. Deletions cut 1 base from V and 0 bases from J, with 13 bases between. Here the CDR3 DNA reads TGTGCCAGCAGTGAATCACTCAGGGCATCCTCCTACGAGCAGTACTTC. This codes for CASSESLRASSYEQYF.

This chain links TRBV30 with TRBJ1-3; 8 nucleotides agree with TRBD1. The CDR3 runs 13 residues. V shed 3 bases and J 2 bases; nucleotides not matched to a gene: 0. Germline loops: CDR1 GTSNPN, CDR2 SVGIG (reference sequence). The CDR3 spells CAWRQGAGNTIYF. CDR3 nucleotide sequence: TGTGCCTGGAGACAGGGGGCTGGAAACACCATATATTTT.

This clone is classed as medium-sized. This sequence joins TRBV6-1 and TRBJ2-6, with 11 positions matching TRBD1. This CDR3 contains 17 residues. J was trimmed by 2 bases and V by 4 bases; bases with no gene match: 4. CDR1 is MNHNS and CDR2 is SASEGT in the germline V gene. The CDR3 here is CASSAMGQGAGANVLTF. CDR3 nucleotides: TGTGCCAGCAGTGCGATGGGACAGGGGGCTGGGGCCAACGTCCTGACTTTC.

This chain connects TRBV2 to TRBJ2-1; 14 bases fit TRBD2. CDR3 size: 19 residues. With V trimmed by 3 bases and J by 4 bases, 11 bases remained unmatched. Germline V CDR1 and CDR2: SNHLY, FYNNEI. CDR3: CASSDPGLAGDPFYNEQFF. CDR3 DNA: TGTGCCAGCAGTGACCCGGGACTAGCGGGAGATCCCTTTTACAATGAGCAGTTCTTC.

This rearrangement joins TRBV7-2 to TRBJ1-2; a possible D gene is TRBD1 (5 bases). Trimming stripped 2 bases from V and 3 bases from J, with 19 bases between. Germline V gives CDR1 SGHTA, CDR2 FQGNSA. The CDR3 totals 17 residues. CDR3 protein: CASSLSLASGGDYGYTF. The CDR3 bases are TGTGCCAGCAGCTTAAGTCTAGCTTCCGGGGGGGACTATGGCTACACCTTC.

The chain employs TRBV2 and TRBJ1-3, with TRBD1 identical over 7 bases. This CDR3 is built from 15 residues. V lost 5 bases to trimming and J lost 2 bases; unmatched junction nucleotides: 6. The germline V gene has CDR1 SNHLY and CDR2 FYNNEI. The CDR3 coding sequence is TGTGCCAGCAGTCGACAGGGTTATACTGGAAACACCATATATTTT. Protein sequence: CASSRQGYTGNTIYF.

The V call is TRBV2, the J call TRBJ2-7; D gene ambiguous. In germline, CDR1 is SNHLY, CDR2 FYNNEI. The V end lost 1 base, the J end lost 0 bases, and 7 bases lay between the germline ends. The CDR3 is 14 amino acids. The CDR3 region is CASSEEAGSYEQYF. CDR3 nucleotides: TGTGCCAGCAGTGAAGAGGCAGGCTCCTACGAGCAGTACTTC.

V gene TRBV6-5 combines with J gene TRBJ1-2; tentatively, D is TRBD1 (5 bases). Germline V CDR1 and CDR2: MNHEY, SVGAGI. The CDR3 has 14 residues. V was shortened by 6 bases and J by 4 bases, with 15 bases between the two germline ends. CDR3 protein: CASSPPGGSYGYTF. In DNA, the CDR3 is TGTGCCAGCAGCCCGCCGGGGGGGAGCTATGGCTACACCTTC.

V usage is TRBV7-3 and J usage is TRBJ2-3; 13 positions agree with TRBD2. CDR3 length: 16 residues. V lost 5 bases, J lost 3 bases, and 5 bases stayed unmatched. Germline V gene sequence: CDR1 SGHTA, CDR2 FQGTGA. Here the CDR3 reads CASSPGGLAGTDTQYF. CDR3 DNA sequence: TGTGCCAGCAGCCCAGGGGGACTAGCGGGAACAGATACGCAGTATTTT. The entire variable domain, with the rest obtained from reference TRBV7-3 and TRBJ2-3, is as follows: GAGVSQTPSNKVTEKGKYVELRCDPISGHTALYWYRQSLGQGPEFLIYFQGTGAADDSGLPNDRFFAVRPEGSVSTLKIQRTERGDSAVYLCASSPGGLAGTDTQYFGPGTRLTVL.

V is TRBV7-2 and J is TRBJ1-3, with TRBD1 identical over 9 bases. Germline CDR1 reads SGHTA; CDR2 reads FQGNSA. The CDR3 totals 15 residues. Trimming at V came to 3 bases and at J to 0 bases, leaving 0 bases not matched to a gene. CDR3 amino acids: CASSLDRGSGNTIYF. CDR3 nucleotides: TGTGCCAGCAGCTTGGACAGGGGCTCTGGAAACACCATATATTTT.

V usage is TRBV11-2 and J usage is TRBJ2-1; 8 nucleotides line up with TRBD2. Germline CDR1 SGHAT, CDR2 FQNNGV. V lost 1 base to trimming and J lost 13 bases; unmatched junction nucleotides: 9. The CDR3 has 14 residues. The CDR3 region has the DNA TGTGCCAGCAGCTTAGTCCCCAGCGGGAGCCTCCAGTTCTTC. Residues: CASSLVPSGSLQFF.

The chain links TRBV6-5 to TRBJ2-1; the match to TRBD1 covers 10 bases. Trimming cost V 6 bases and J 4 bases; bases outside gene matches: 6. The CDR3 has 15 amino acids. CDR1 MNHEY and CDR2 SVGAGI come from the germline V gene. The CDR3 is CASSTTGGRYNEQFF. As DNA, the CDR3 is TGTGCCAGCAGCACGACAGGGGGCCGTTACAATGAGCAGTTCTTC.

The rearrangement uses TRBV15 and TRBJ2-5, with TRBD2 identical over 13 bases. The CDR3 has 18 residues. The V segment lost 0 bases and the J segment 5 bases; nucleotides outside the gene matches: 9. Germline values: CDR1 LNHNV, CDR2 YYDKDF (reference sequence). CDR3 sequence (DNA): TGTGCCACCAGCAGAGATCCGACTAGCGGGAGGATCCCGGAGACCCAGTACTTC. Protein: CATSRDPTSGRIPETQYF.

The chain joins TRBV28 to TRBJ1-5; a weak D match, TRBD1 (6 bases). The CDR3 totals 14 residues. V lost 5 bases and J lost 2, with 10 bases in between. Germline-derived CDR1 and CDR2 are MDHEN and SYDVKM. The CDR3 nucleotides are TGTGCCAGCAGTCAGGGGATGGGCAATCAGCCCCAGCATTTT. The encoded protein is CASSQGMGNQPQHF.